This T cell receptor beta chain came from a study of T cell changes during pregnancy in multiple sclerosis. Sequencing was performed with immunoSEQ multiplex PCR; in TCRdb, only in-frame clones are kept and a portion is missing. The profile shows around 33,000 clones, roughly 90% of them singletons. Trimming cost V 6 bases and J 6 bases, with 20 bases left between them. The CDR3 is 15 amino acids. Per the germline V gene, CDR1 is SNHLY and CDR2 is FYNNEI. This clonotype was obtained from a female donor with multiple sclerosis, enrolled in a pregnancy study. This rearrangement joins TRBV2 to TRBJ1-1; TRBD1 might be the D (5 bases). The sequenced sample was CD8+ T cells from peripheral blood mononuclear cells, obtained in the third trimester of pregnancy. CDR3 amino acids: CASSPWIVRVAEAFF. CDR3 bases: TGTGCCAGCAGCCCATGGATAGTCAGGGTAGCTGAAGCTTTCTTT.